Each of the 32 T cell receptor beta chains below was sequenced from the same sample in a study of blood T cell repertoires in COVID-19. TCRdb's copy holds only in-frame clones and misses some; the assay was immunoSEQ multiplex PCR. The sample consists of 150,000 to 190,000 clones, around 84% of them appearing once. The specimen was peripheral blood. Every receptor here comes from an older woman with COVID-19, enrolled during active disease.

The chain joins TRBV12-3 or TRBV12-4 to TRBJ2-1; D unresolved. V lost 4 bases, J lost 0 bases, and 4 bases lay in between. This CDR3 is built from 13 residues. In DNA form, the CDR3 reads TGTGCCAGCAGTTCGAGCTCCTACAATGAGCAGTTCTTC. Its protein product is CASSSSSYNEQFF.

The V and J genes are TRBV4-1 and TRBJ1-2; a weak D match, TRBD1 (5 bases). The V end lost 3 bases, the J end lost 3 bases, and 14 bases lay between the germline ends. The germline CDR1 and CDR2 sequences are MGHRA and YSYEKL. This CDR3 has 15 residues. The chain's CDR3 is CASSQGRGFDYGYTF. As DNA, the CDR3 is TGCGCCAGCAGCCAGGGAAGGGGATTTGACTATGGCTACACCTTC.

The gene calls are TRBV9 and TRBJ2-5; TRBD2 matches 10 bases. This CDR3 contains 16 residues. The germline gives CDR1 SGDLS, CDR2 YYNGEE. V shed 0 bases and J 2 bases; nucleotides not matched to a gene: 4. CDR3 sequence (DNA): TGTGCCAGCAGCGTAGGGAGCGGGGGGGTACAAGAGACCCAGTACTTC. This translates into CASSVGSGGVQETQYF.

DNA for the CDR3: TGTGCCAGCAGCGTAGCGGGCGGGGGGAACAACTATGGCTACACCTTC. This codes for CASSVAGGGNNYGYTF. The J gene is TRBJ1-2, the V gene TRBV9; tentative D call: TRBD1 (5 bases). The CDR3 totals 16 residues. Germline assignment: CDR1 SGDLS and CDR2 YYNGEE. The V gene lost 0 bases and the J gene lost 2 bases, with 14 bases spanning the gap.

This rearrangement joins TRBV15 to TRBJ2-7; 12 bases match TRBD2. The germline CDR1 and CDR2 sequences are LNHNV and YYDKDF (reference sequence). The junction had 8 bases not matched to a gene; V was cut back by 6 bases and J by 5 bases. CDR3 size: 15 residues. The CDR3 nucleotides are TGTGCCACCAGTTCTCTAGCGGGAGGGGCCCACGAGCAGTACTTC. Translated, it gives CATSSLAGGAHEQYF.

The CDR3 loop reads CASSLDRGLGTDTQYF. In nucleotides, the CDR3 is TGTGCCAGTAGCCTGGACAGGGGGCTTGGCACAGATACGCAGTATTTT. The gene calls are TRBV19 and TRBJ2-3, with 11 nucleotides matching TRBD1. This CDR3 comprises 16 residues. Germline V lookup: CDR1 LNHDA, CDR2 SQIVND (reference sequence). V shed 6 bases and J 1 base; nucleotides not matched to a gene: 6.

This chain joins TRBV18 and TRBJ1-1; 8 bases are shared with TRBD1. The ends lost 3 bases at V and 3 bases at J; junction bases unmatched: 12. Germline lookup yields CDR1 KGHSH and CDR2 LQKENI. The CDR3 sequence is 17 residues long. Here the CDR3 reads CASSPPRTGSRDTEAFF. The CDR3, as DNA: TGTGCCAGCTCACCGCCGAGGACAGGGTCCCGGGACACTGAAGCTTTCTTT.

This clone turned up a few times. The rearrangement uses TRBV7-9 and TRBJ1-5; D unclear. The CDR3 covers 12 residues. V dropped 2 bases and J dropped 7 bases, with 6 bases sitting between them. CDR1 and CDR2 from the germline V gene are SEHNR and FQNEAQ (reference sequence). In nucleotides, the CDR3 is TGTGCCAGCAGCTTATGGGAGCAGCCCCAGCATTTT. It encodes CASSLWEQPQHF.

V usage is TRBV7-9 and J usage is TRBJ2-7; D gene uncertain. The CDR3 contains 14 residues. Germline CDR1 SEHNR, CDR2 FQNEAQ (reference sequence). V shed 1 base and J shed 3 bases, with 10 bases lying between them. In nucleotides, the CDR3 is TGTGCCAGCAGCTTAGAAGAACTCCGCTACGAGCAGTACTTC. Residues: CASSLEELRYEQYF.

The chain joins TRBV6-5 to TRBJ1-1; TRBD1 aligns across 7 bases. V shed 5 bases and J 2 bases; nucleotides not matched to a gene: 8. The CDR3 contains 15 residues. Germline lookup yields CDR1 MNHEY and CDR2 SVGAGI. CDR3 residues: CASSIRDSSNTEAFF. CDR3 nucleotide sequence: TGTGCCAGCAGTATCCGGGACAGCTCTAACACTGAAGCTTTCTTT.

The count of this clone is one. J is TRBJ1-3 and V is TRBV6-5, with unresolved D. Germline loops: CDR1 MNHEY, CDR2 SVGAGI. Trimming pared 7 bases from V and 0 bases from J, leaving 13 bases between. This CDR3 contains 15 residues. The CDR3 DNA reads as TGTGCCAGCACCTCAGGAGGGTTCTCTGGAAACACCATATATTTT. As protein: CASTSGGFSGNTIYF.

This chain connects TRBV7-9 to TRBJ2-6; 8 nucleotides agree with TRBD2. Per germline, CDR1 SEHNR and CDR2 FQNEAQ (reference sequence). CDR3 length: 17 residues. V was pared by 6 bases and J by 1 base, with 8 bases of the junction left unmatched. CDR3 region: CASSSGTSTSGANVLTF. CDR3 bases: TGTGCCAGCAGTTCCGGGACTAGTACTTCTGGGGCCAACGTCCTGACTTTC. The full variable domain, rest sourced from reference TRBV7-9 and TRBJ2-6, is DTGVSQNPRHKITKRGQNVTFRCDPISEHNRLYWYRQTLGQGPEFLTYFQNEAQLEKSRLLSDRFSAERPKGSFSTLEIQRTEQGDSAMYLCASSSGTSTSGANVLTFGAGSRLTVL.

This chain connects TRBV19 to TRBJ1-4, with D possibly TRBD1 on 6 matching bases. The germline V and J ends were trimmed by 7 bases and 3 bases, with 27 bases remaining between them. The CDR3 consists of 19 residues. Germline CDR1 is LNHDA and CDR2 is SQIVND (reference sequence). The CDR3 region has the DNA TGTGCCAGTACCAAAAGGGCGCCAGGGGCGGTAGGAGCTAATGAAAAACTGTTTTTT. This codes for CASTKRAPGAVGANEKLFF.

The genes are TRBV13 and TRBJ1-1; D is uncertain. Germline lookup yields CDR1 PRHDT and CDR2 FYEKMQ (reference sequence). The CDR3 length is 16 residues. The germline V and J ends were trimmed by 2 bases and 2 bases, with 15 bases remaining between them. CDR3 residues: CASSLREGGSNTEAFF. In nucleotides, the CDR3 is TGTGCCAGCAGCTTACGGGAGGGAGGCTCTAACACTGAAGCTTTCTTT. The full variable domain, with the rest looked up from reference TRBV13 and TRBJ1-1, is AAGVIQSPRHLIKEKRETATLKCYPIPRHDTVYWYQQGPGQDPQFLISFYEKMQSDKGSIPDRFSAQQFSDYHSELNMSSLELGDSALYFCASSLREGGSNTEAFFGQGTRLTVV.

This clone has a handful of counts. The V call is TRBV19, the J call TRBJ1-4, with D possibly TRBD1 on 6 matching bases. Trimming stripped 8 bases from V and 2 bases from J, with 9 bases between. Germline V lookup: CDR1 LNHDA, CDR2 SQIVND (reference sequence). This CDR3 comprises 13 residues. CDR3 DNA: TGTGCCAGTGGTACAGGGACTAATGAAAAACTGTTTTTT. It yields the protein CASGTGTNEKLFF.

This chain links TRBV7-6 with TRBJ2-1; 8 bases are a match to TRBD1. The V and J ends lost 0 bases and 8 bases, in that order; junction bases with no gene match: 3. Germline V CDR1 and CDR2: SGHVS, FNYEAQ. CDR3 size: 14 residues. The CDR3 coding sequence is TGTGCCAGCAGCTTAGCTACGGGACAGGATGAGCAGTTCTTC. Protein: CASSLATGQDEQFF. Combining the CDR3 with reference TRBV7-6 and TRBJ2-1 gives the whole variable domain GAGVSQSPRYKVTKRGQDVALRCDPISGHVSLYWYRQALGQGPEFLTYFNYEAQQDKSGLPNDRFSAERPEGSISTLTIQRTEQRDSAMYRCASSLATGQDEQFFGPGTRLTVL.

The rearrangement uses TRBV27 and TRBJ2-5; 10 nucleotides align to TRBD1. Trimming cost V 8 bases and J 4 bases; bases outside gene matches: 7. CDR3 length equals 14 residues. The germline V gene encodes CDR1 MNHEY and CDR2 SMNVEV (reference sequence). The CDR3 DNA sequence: TGTGCCAGCCAAACGACAGGGGGCCGAGAGACCCAGTACTTC. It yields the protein CASQTTGGRETQYF.

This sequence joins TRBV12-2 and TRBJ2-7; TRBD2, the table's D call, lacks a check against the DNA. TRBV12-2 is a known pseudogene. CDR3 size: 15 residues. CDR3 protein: CASRLALPVPYEQYV. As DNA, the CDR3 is TGTGCAAGTCGCTTAGCGCTACCGGTTCCCTACGAGCAGTACGTC.

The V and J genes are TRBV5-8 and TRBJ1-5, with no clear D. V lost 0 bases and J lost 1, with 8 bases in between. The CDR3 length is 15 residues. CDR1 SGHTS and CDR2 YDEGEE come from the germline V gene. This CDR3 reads CASSLGQRSNQPQHF. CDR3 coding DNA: TGTGCCAGCAGCTTGGGACAACGCAGCAATCAGCCCCAGCATTTT.

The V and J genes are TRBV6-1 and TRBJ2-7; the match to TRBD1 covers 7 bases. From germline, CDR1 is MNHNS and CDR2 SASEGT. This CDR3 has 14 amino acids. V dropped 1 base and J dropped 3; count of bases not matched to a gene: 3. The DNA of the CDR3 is TGTGCCAGCAGTGAAGTTCGGACAGGCTACGAGCAGTACGTC. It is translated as CASSEVRTGYEQYV.

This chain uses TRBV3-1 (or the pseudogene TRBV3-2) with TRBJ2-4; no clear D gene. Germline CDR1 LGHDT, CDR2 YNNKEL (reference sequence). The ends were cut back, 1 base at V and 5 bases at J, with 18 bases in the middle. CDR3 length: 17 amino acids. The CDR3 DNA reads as TGTGCCAGCAGCCAAGTCCCTACCCGATTCGGTGAAAACATTCAGTACTTC. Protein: CASSQVPTRFGENIQYF.

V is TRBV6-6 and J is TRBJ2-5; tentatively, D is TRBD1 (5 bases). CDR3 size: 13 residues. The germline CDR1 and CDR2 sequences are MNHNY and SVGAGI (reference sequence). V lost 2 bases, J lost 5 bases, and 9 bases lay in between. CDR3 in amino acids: CASSYGAEETQYF. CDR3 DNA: TGTGCCAGCAGTTACGGGGCGGAGGAGACCCAGTACTTC.

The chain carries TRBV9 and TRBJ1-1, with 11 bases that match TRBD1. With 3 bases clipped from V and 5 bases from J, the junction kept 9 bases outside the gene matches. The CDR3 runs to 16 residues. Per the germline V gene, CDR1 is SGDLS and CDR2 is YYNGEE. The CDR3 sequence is CASSATGTGGSTEAFF. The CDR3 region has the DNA TGTGCCAGCAGCGCAACCGGGACAGGGGGGTCGACTGAAGCTTTCTTT. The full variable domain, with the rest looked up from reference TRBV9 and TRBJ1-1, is DSGVTQTPKHLITATGQRVTLRCSPRSGDLSVYWYQQSLDQGLQFLIQYYNGEERAKGNILERFSAQQFPDLHSELNLSSLELGDSALYFCASSATGTGGSTEAFFGQGTRLTVV.

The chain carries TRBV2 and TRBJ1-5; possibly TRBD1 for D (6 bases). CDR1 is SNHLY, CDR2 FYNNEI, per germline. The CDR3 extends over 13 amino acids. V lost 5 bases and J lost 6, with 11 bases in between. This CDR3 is CASSTQGSQPQHF. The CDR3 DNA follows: TGTGCCAGCAGTACACAGGGCAGTCAGCCCCAGCATTTT.

CDR3 DNA sequence: TGTGCCAGCAGGCCGGGACAGGGGTGGACAGATACGCAGTATTTT. Protein product: CASRPGQGWTDTQYF. The chain recombines TRBV6-5 with TRBJ2-3; 10 bases match TRBD1. Per the germline V gene, CDR1 is MNHEY and CDR2 is SVGAGI. V was clipped by 6 bases and J by 3 bases; unmatched bases: 6. This CDR3 is built from 15 residues.

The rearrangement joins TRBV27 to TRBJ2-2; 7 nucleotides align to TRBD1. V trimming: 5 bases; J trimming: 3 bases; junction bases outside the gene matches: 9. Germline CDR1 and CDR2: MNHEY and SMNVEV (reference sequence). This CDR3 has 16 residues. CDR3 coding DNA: TGTGCCAGCAGTCTCGGAGCAGGGGGATACACCGGGGAGCTGTTTTTT. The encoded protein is CASSLGAGGYTGELFF.

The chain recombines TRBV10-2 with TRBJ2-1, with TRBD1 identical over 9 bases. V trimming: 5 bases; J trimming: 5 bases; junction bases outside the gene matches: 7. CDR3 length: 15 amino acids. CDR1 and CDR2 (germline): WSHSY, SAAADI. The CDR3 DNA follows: TGCGCCAGCAGTCGAACCGGGACAGGGAACAATGAGCAGTTCTTC. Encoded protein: CASSRTGTGNNEQFF.

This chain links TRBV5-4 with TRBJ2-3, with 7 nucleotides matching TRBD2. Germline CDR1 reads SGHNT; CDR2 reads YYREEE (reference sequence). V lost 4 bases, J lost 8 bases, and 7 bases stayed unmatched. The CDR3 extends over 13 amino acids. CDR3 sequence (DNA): TGTGCCAGCAGCCTATCGGGCGGGAGTACGCAGTATTTT. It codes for CASSLSGGSTQYF.

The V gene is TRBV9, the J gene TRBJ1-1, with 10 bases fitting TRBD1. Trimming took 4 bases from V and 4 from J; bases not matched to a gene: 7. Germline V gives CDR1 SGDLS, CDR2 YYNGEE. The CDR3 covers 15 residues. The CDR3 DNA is TGTGCCAGCAGCACCGACAGGGGGCGGCTCACTGAAGCTTTCTTT. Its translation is CASSTDRGRLTEAFF.

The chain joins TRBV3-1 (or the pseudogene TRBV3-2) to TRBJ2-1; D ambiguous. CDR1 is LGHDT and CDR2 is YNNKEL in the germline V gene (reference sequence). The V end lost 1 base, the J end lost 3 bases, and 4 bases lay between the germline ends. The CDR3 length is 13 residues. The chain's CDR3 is CASSQVHYNEQFF. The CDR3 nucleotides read TGTGCCAGCAGCCAAGTACACTACAATGAGCAGTTCTTC.

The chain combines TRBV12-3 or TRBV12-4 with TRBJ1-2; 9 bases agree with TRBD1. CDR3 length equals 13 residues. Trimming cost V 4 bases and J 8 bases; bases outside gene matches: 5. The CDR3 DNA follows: TGTGCCAGCAGTTCATGGACAGGGGAAGGCTACACCTTC. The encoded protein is CASSSWTGEGYTF.

The CDR3 loop is CASSPTGSVNTEAFF. CDR3 sequence (DNA): TGCGCCAGCAGCCCTACAGGGTCGGTGAACACTGAAGCTTTCTTT. The chain carries TRBV5-1 and TRBJ1-1; maybe TRBD1 (6 bases). Germline-derived CDR1 and CDR2 are SGHRS and YFSETQ. Trimming pared 4 bases from V and 0 bases from J, leaving 13 bases between. There are 15 residues in the CDR3.